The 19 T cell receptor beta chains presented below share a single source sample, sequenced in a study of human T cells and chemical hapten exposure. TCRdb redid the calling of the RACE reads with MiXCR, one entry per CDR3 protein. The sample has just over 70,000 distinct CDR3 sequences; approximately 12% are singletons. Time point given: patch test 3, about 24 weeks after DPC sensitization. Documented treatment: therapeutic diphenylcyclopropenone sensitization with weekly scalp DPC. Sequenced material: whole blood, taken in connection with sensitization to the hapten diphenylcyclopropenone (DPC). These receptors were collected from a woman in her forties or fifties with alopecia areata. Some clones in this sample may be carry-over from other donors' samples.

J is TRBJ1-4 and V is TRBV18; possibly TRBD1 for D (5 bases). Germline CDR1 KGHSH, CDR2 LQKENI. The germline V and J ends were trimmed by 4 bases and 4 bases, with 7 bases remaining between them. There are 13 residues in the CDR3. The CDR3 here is CASSRGDNEKLFF. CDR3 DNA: TGTGCCAGCTCACGAGGGGATAATGAAAAACTGTTTTTT.

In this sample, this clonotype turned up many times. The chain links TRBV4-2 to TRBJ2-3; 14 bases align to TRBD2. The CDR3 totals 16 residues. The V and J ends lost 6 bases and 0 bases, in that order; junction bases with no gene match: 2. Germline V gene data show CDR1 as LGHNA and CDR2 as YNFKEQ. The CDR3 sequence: CASRGLAGASTDTQYF. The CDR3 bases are TGTGCCAGCAGGGGACTAGCGGGGGCTAGCACAGATACGCAGTATTTT.

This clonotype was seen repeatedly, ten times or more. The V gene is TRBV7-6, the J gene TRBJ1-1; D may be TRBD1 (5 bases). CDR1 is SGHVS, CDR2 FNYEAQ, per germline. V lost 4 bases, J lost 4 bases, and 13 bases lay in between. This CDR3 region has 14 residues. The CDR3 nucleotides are TGTGCCAGCAGCTCAGGGATAACAGGCACTGAAGCTTTCTTT. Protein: CASSSGITGTEAFF. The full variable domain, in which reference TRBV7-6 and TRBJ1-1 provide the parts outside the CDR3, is GAGVSQSPRYKVTKRGQDVALRCDPISGHVSLYWYRQALGQGPEFLTYFNYEAQQDKSGLPNDRFSAERPEGSISTLTIQRTEQRDSAMYRCASSSGITGTEAFFGQGTRLTVV.

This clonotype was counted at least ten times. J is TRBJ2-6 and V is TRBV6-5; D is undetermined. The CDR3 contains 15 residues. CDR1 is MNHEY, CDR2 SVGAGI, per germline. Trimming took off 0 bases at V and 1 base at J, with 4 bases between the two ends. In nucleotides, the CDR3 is TGTGCCAGCAGTTACTCGCGGTCTGGGGCCAACGTCCTGACTTTC. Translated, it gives CASSYSRSGANVLTF.

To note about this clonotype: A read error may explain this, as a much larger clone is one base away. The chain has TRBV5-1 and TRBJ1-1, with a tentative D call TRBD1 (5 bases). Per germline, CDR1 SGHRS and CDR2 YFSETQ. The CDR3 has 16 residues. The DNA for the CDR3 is TGCACCAGCAGCAAACGGGGCTCACGGGGAAACACTGAAGCTTTCTTT. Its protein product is CTSSKRGSRGNTEAFF.

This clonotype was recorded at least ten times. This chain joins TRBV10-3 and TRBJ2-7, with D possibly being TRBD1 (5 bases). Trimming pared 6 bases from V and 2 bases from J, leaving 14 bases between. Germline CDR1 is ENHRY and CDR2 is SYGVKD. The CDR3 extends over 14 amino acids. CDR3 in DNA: TGTGCCATCAGACCGACCCGGACAACCTACGAGCAGTACTTC. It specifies CAIRPTRTTYEQYF.

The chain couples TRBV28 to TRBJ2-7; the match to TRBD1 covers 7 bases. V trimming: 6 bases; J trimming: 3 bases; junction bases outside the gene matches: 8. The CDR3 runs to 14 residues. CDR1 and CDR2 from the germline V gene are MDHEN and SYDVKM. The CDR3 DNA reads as TGTGCCAGCAGCATCGCGACAGGGCTCTACGAGCAGTACTTC. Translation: CASSIATGLYEQYF.

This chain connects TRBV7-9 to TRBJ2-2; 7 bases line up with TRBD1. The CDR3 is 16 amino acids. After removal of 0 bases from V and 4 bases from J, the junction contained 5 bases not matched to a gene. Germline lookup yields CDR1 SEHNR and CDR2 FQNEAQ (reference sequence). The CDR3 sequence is CASSLAVGTVTGELFF. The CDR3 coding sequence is TGTGCCAGCAGCTTAGCGGTCGGGACAGTCACCGGGGAGCTGTTTTTT.

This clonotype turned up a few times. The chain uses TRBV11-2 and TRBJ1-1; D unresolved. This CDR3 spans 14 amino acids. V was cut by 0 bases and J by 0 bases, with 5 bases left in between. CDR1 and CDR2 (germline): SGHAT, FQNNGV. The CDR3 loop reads CASSLDRLNTEAFF. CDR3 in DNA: TGTGCCAGCAGCTTAGATCGCCTGAACACTGAAGCTTTCTTT. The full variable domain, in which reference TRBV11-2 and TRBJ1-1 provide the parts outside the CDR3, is EAGVAQSPRYKIIEKRQSVAFWCNPISGHATLYWYQQILGQGPKLLIQFQNNGVVDDSQLPKDRFSAERLKGVDSTLKIQPAKLEDSAVYLCASSLDRLNTEAFFGQGTRLTVV.

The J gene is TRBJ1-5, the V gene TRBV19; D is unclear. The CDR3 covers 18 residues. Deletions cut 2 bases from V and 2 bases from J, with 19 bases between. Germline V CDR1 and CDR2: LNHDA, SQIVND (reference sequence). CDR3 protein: CASSIRFGVSGGNQPQHF. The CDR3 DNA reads TGTGCCAGTAGTATAAGATTCGGGGTCTCTGGAGGCAATCAGCCCCAGCATTTT.

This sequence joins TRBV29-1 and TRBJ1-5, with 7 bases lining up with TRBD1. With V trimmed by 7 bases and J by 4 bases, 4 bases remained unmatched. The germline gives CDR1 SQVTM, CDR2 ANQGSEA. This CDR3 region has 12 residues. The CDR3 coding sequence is TGCAGCGAAGGGGGCCAGAATCAGCCCCAGCATTTT. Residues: CSEGGQNQPQHF.

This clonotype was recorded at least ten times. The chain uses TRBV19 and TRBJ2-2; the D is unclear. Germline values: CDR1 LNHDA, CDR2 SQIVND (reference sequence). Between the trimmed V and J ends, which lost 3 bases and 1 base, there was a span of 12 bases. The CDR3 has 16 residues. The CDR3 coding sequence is TGTGCCAGTAGTATTTGGGGAAAAAAGAACACCGGGGAGCTGTTTTTT. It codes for CASSIWGKKNTGELFF.

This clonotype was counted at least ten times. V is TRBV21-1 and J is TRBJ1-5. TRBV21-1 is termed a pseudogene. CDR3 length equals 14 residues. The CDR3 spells CASKQRGGGQPQHF. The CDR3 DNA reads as TGTGCCAGCAAGCAAAGAGGAGGAGGCCAGCCCCAGCATTTT.

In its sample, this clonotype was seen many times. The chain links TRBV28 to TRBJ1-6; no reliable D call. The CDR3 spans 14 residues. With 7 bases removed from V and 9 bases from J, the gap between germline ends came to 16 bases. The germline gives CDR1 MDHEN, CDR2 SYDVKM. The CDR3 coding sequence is TGTGCCAGCACCCGGGAGGGTATGCCTTCACCCCTCCACTTT. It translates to CASTREGMPSPLHF.

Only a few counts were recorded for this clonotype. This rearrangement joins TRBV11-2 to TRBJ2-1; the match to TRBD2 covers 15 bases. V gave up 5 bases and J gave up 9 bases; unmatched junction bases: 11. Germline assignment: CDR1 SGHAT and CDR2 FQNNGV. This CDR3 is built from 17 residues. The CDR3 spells CASSPRTSGRAGAEQFF. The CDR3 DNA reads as TGTGCCAGCAGCCCAAGGACTAGCGGGAGGGCCGGCGCTGAGCAGTTCTTC.

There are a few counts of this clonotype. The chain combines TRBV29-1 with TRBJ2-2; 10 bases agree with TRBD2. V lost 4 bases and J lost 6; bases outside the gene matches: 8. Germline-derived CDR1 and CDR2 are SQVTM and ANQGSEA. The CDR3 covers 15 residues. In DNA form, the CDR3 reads TGCAGCGTTGGGGATAGCGGGAGGTCCCCCGGGGAGCTGTTTTTT. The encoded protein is CSVGDSGRSPGELFF.

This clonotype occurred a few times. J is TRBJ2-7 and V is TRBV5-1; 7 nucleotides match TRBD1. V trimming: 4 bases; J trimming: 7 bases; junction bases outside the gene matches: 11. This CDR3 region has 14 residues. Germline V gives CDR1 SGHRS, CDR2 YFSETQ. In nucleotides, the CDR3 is TGCGCCAGCAGCGCCGGACAGGCCCTGGGGGAGCAGTACTTC. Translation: CASSAGQALGEQYF. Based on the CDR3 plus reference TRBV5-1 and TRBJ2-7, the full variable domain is KAGVTQTPRYLIKTRGQQVTLSCSPISGHRSVSWYQQTPGQGLQFLFEYFSETQRNKGNFPGRFSGRQFSNSRSEMNVSTLELGDSALYLCASSAGQALGEQYFGPGTRLTVT.

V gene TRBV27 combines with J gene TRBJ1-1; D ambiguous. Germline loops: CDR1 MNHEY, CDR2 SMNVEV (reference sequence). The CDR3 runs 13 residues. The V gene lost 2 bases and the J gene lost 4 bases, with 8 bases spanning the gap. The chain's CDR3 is CASSLRGITEAFF. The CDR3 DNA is TGTGCCAGCAGTTTACGGGGTATCACTGAAGCTTTCTTT.

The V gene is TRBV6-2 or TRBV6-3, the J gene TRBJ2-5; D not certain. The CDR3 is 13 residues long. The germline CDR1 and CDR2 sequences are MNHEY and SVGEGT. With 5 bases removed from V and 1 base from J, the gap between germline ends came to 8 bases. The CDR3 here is CASSDNVQETQYF. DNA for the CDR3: TGTGCCAGCAGTGACAACGTCCAAGAGACCCAGTACTTC.